Listed below are T cell receptor beta chains from one sample, sequenced in a study of T-cell memory formation after mild COVID-19. TCRdb reprocessed the 5' RACE reads with MiXCR, giving one entry per CDR3 protein. This table has fewer than 450,000 distinct CDR3 sequences, roughly 20% appearing once. Sequencing was carried out using PBMCs or a T cell subset sorted from them (not recorded which). These TCRs come from an adult woman who had mild COVID-19 (a few samples of this study predate the infection). Cell type and time point are not known. The CDR3 runs from the conserved cysteine through the conserved F or W. Fields, in order: clone size, D gene, CDR3 length, V gene, J gene, CDR3 protein, CDR3 DNA. The D gene is left open where the match is weak. Expanded clones get a size class; other rows say once, few or many, or leave the size out.

>many|NA|16|TRBV5-1|TRBJ1-1
CASSLRRAGMNTEAFF
TGCGCCAGCAGCTTGAGGAGGGCGGGGATGAACACTGAAGCTTTCTTT
>few|TRBD1|14|TRBV29-1|TRBJ1-2
CSVRTGKVNYGYTF
TGCAGCGTTCGGACAGGCAAGGTGAACTATGGCTACACCTTC
>few|TRBD1|16|TRBV10-3|TRBJ2-7
CAISESGQGLSYEQYF
TGTGCCATCAGTGAGTCTGGACAGGGGCTTTCCTACGAGCAGTACTTC
>few|TRBD2|16|TRBV20-1|TRBJ2-1
CSARESLAQVYNEQFF
TGCAGTGCTAGAGAATCACTAGCGCAAGTCTACAATGAGCAGTTCTTC
>few|NA|14|TRBV7-8|TRBJ1-1
CASSFWTDDTEAFF
TGTGCCAGCAGCTTCTGGACAGATGACACTGAAGCTTTCTTT
>NA|NA|14|TRBV5-6|TRBJ2-7
CASRPVGGTYEQYF
TGTGCCAGCAGGCCGGTGGGGGGTACCTACGAGCAGTACTTC
>many|NA|15|TRBV7-6|TRBJ2-1
CASSLVDSGYNEQFF
TGTGCCAGCAGCTTAGTAGATAGCGGATACAATGAGCAGTTCTTC
>NA|NA|13|TRBV30|TRBJ2-2
CAWSGPLGGELFF
TGTGCCTGGAGTGGACCACTAGGTGGGGAGCTGTTTTTT
>few|NA|17|TRBV25-1|TRBJ1-2
CASSTRDAPRGVYGYTF
TGTGCCAGCAGTACTAGGGACGCGCCGAGGGGAGTATATGGCTACACCTTC
>NA|TRBD2|16|TRBV11-2|TRBJ2-2
CASSLLAGGQIGELFF
TGTGCCAGCAGCTTACTAGCGGGGGGACAGATCGGGGAGCTGTTTTTT
>NA|NA|13|TRBV18|TRBJ2-7
CASSPWRADEQYF
TGTGCCAGCTCACCGTGGAGGGCGGACGAGCAGTACTTC
>few|TRBD2|18|TRBV28|TRBJ2-3
CASSLEIGGRANTDTQYF
TGTGCCAGCAGTTTAGAAATAGGAGGGAGGGCCAACACAGATACGCAGTATTTT
>NA|TRBD2|15|TRBV7-6|TRBJ2-1
CASSLAGGARNEQFF
TGTGCCAGCAGCTTGGCCGGGGGGGCAAGGAATGAGCAGTTCTTC
>few|NA|15|TRBV7-9|TRBJ2-1
CASSPRKSSYNEQFF
TGTGCCAGCAGCCCCAGGAAGAGCTCTTACAATGAGCAGTTCTTC
>NA|NA|17|TRBV2|TRBJ2-1
CASRPPTSRRLVGEQFF
TGTGCCAGCAGACCTCCTACTAGCAGAAGGCTGGTCGGTGAGCAGTTCTTC
>many|NA|16|TRBV5-4|TRBJ2-3
CASSPVPGGRTDTQYF
TGTGCCAGCAGCCCAGTCCCGGGGGGCCGCACAGATACGCAGTATTTT
>NA|NA|11|TRBV3-1|TRBJ2-7
CATREDSEQYF
TGTGCCACCAGGGAGGACAGTGAGCAGTACTTC
>few|NA|16|TRBV5-5|TRBJ2-7
CASSLEGDRGSYEQYF
TGTGCCAGCAGCTTGGAGGGGGACCGGGGTTCCTACGAGCAGTACTTC
>many|NA|14|TRBV12-3/TRBV12-4|TRBJ2-5
CASSLWVNQETQYF
TGTGCCAGCAGTTTATGGGTGAACCAAGAGACCCAGTACTTC
>few|NA|13|TRBV7-3|TRBJ2-5
CASSTGTAGTQYF
TGTGCCAGCAGCACCGGGACAGCGGGGACCCAGTACTTC
>few|NA|15|TRBV5-4|TRBJ1-2
CASSLDQGITYGYTF
TGTGCCAGCAGCTTAGACCAGGGGATAACCTATGGCTACACCTTC
>NA|TRBD1|15|TRBV19|TRBJ2-7
CASSPRTGNSYEQYF
TGTGCCAGTAGTCCCAGGACAGGGAACTCCTACGAGCAGTACTTC
>few|TRBD1|14|TRBV4-2|TRBJ2-7
CASRRTGGPYEQYF
TGTGCCAGCAGACGGACAGGGGGTCCCTACGAGCAGTACTTC
>NA|TRBD1|14|TRBV4-2|TRBJ2-7
CASSQEGTVYEQYF
TGTGCCAGCAGCCAAGAAGGGACAGTATACGAGCAGTACTTC
>NA|TRBD1|14|TRBV20-1|TRBJ2-1
CSAREQGEDNEQFF
TGCAGTGCTAGAGAACAGGGGGAGGACAATGAGCAGTTCTTC
>NA|TRBD2|16|TRBV7-9|TRBJ2-7
CASSLGLGLEIYEQYF
TGTGCCAGCAGCTTAGGATTGGGACTAGAAATCTACGAGCAGTACTTC
>NA|NA|14|TRBV6-6|TRBJ1-1
CASSYGSLNTEAFF
TGTGCCAGCAGTTACGGCAGCTTGAACACTGAAGCTTTCTTT
>once|TRBD2|15|TRBV6-1|TRBJ2-5
CASSEALAGGETQYF
TGTGCCAGCAGTGAAGCACTAGCGGGGGGAGAGACCCAGTACTTC
>few|TRBD2|15|TRBV4-2|TRBJ2-7
CASSPTSGSAYEQYF
TGTGCCAGCAGCCCGACTAGCGGGAGTGCCTACGAGCAGTACTTC
>few|TRBD2|14|TRBV20-1|TRBJ2-3
CSAPPGGRTDTQYF
TGCAGTGCCCCACCGGGAGGTCGCACAGATACGCAGTATTTT
>few|NA|19|TRBV14|TRBJ2-3
CASSQHAKGPDLNTDTQYF
TGTGCCAGCAGCCAACACGCGAAGGGACCCGACCTAAACACAGATACGCAGTATTTT
>few|TRBD2|13|TRBV6-5|TRBJ2-5
CASRKAGKETQYF
TGTGCCAGCAGAAAAGCGGGGAAGGAGACCCAGTACTTC
>many|NA|17|TRBV7-2|TRBJ2-1
CASSLPGKWGRLNEQFF
TGTGCCAGCAGCCTCCCCGGGAAGTGGGGGCGTCTGAATGAGCAGTTCTTC
>few|TRBD1|15|TRBV24-1|TRBJ2-1
CATSDFNRGNNEQFF
TGTGCCACCAGTGATTTTAACAGGGGGAACAATGAGCAGTTCTTC
>NA|NA|14|TRBV5-1|TRBJ2-1
CASSAGWTGNEQFF
TGCGCCAGCAGCGCCGGGTGGACGGGTAATGAGCAGTTCTTC
>few|TRBD1|18|TRBV28|TRBJ1-1
CASSRRSQGASPNTEAFF
TGTGCCAGCAGTCGGCGGTCCCAGGGGGCCTCACCGAACACTGAAGCTTTCTTT
>few|NA|13|TRBV20-1|TRBJ2-1
CSRRDSNYNEQFF
TGCAGTAGGCGGGACTCAAACTACAATGAGCAGTTCTTC
>few|TRBD1|13|TRBV7-2|TRBJ2-5
CASGWDRGETQYF
TGTGCCAGCGGCTGGGACAGAGGGGAGACCCAGTACTTC
>few|NA|13|TRBV29-1|TRBJ2-7
CSVEGQSPYEQYF
TGCAGCGTTGAAGGACAGTCCCCCTACGAGCAGTACTTC
>NA|NA|13|TRBV4-2|TRBJ2-1
CASSARGYNEQFF
TGTGCCAGCAGCGCTCGGGGATACAATGAGCAGTTCTTC
>NA|NA|15|TRBV11-3|TRBJ2-1
CASSLIVWQDNEQFF
TGTGCCAGCAGCTTAATCGTCTGGCAAGACAATGAGCAGTTCTTC
>few|TRBD1|14|TRBV7-9|TRBJ1-2
CATLGSGGPNGYTF
TGTGCCACTTTGGGGTCAGGGGGACCTAATGGCTACACCTTC
>NA|TRBD2|14|TRBV9|TRBJ2-2
CASSAGRGTGELFF
TGTGCCAGCAGCGCAGGGAGGGGCACCGGGGAGCTGTTTTTT
>NA|TRBD2|14|TRBV25-1|TRBJ2-7
CASRTSGRVHEQYF
TGTGCCAGTCGGACTAGCGGGAGGGTCCACGAGCAGTACTTC
>NA|NA|14|TRBV6-2/TRBV6-3|TRBJ2-5
CASSRLTMGETQYF
TGTGCCAGCAGCAGACTGACGATGGGGGAGACCCAGTACTTC
>few|NA|17|TRBV15|TRBJ1-3
CATSRGHRGATGNTIYF
TGTGCCACCAGCAGAGGTCATCGGGGGGCGACGGGAAACACCATATATTTT
>NA|TRBD1|16|TRBV7-2|TRBJ2-4
CASSLTGARAKNIQYF
TGTGCCAGCAGCCTAACAGGGGCCCGGGCCAAAAACATTCAGTACTTC
>NA|NA|15|TRBV3-1|TRBJ2-5
CASSQGLVEGETQYF
TGTGCCAGCAGCCAAGGACTAGTGGAGGGAGAGACCCAGTACTTC
>few|NA|16|TRBV20-1|TRBJ1-1
CSARDGPGGPITEAFF
TGCAGTGCTAGAGATGGCCCCGGGGGGCCGATCACTGAAGCTTTCTTT
>many|TRBD1|14|TRBV7-7|TRBJ2-5
CASSLGGRAETQYF
TGTGCTAGCAGCTTAGGGGGCAGGGCAGAGACCCAGTACTTC
>few|NA|12|TRBV6-2/TRBV6-3|TRBJ2-1
CASSYSRGEQFF
TGTGCCAGCAGTTACTCGAGGGGTGAGCAGTTCTTC
>few|TRBD1|16|TRBV7-9|TRBJ2-7
CASSPPGTGGSYEQYF
TGTGCCAGCAGCCCACCCGGGACAGGGGGGTCCTACGAGCAGTACTTC
>NA|TRBD1|13|TRBV29-1|TRBJ2-7
CSVDWTGGHEQYF
TGCAGCGTTGACTGGACAGGGGGCCACGAGCAGTACTTC